This T cell receptor (beta chain) was profiled in a study of T-cell memory formation after mild COVID-19. Constant-segment primers and 5'RACE yielded cDNA libraries for TCR alpha and TCR beta, each carrying sample barcodes and UMIs. One entry per CDR3 protein results from TCRdb running MiXCR on the 5' RACE reads. The table records some 200,000 distinct CDR3 sequences, 7.5% to 10% of them present only once. This clonotype appeared many times. The ends were cut back, 6 bases at V and 5 bases at J, with 16 bases in the middle. CDR3 length equals 14 residues. Material: PBMCs or a T cell subset sorted from them (not recorded which). This TCR was sampled from a man younger than 35 who had mild COVID-19 (a few samples of this study predate the infection). Cell type and time point are not known. The chain carries TRBV12-3 or TRBV12-4 and TRBJ1-2, with a possible D match to TRBD1 (5 bases). CDR3 sequence: CASRSHGGGYGYTF. DNA for the CDR3: TGTGCCAGCAGGTCCCACGGGGGGGGGTATGGCTACACCTTC.